This T cell receptor beta chain was found in a study of blood T cell repertoires in COVID-19. Using immunoSEQ multiplex PCR, the repertoire was profiled, and TCRdb retains in-frame clones only, with some absent. The sample has a few hundred thousand clones; around 87% are singletons. This clone was seen more than once but under ten times. The CDR3 has 16 residues. Germline-derived CDR1 and CDR2 are SGHRS and YFSETQ. V lost 5 bases and J lost 4, with 21 bases in between. What was sequenced was PBMCs or T cells enriched from blood (not recorded which). The chain is built from TRBV5-1 and TRBJ1-1, with D perhaps TRBD1 (5 bases). This sequence was found in a woman aged 45-65 years who had recovered from COVID-19. The chain's CDR3 is CASRTGGHPSGTEAFF. For the CDR3, the DNA is TGCGCCAGCAGGACCGGTGGACACCCGTCGGGCACTGAAGCTTTCTTT.